This passage covers 30 T cell receptor beta chains from one sample sequenced in a study of blood T cell repertoires in COVID-19. The data were produced by immunoSEQ multiplex PCR, yet TCRdb's version contains in-frame clones alone and is incomplete. This table holds roughly 80,000 clones, roughly 89% found once. The sample taken for sequencing was peripheral blood. These receptors came from a woman aged 80 or older with active or convalescent COVID-19.

V usage is TRBV2 and J usage is TRBJ1-5; no reliable D call. V was pared by 7 bases and J by 0 bases, with 13 bases between. Germline CDR1 and CDR2: SNHLY and FYNNEI. CDR3 length: 15 residues. Here the CDR3 reads CASTEGPNSNQPQHF. Written as DNA, the CDR3 is TGTGCCAGCACGGAGGGTCCTAATAGCAATCAGCCCCAGCATTTT.

The rearrangement links TRBV15 to TRBJ1-4; the D gene is possibly TRBD1 (6 bases). Looked up from germline, CDR1 is LNHNV and CDR2 is YYDKDF (reference sequence). The CDR3 has 15 residues. V dropped 3 bases and J dropped 6 bases, with 14 bases sitting between them. The CDR3 here is CATSSGQQPHEKLFF. CDR3 coding DNA: TGTGCCACCAGCAGCGGACAGCAACCGCATGAAAAACTGTTTTTT.

To note about this clone: Other DNA sequences of this sample code for an identical CDR3. V gene TRBV19 combines with J gene TRBJ2-1; D possibly corresponds to TRBD1 (8 bases). The ends were cut back, 11 bases at V and 9 bases at J, with 32 bases in the middle. The length of the CDR3 is 17 residues. Looked up from germline, CDR1 is LNHDA and CDR2 is SQIVND (reference sequence). The CDR3: CACCPGAGRTGRGEQFF. The CDR3, as DNA: TGTGCCTGTTGTCCCGGGGCGGGGAGGACAGGGAGGGGTGAGCAGTTCTTC.

The V and J genes are TRBV6-5 and TRBJ1-6; 7 positions agree with TRBD1. Germline CDR1 reads MNHEY; CDR2 reads SVGAGI. The CDR3 totals 14 residues. The V segment lost 6 bases and the J segment 9 bases; nucleotides outside the gene matches: 8. The CDR3 protein is CASRQGLSGSPLHF. The DNA for the CDR3 is TGTGCCAGCAGACAGGGGCTCTCGGGTTCACCCCTCCACTTT.

This clone was counted once. This chain connects TRBV13 to TRBJ2-2; 10 nucleotides match TRBD1. V lost 5 bases, J lost 3 bases, and 3 bases stayed unmatched. The germline CDR1 and CDR2 sequences are PRHDT and FYEKMQ (reference sequence). CDR3 size: 15 residues. CDR3 DNA sequence: TGTGCCAGCAGCCATGGGACAGGGGACACCGGGGAGCTGTTTTTT. Amino acids: CASSHGTGDTGELFF.

V usage is TRBV21-1 and J usage is TRBJ2-5; the D call in the table, TRBD2, was not verified against the DNA. TRBV21-1 is classified as a pseudogene. This CDR3 spans 15 amino acids. CDR3 loop: CASSKGKGGDETQYF. In DNA, the CDR3 is TGTGCCAGCAGCAAAGGGAAGGGAGGGGACGAGACCCAGTACTTC.

The chain uses TRBV6-5 and TRBJ2-7, with 7 bases aligning to TRBD2. Germline V gene sequence: CDR1 MNHEY, CDR2 SVGAGI. The CDR3 is made up of 15 amino acids. Trimming at V came to 2 bases and at J to 3 bases, leaving 7 bases not matched to a gene. CDR3 sequence (DNA): TGTGCCAGCAGTTACGGGGTTGCGGGAGTCTACGAGCAGTACTTC. This sequence encodes CASSYGVAGVYEQYF.

The chain links TRBV9 to TRBJ2-7; unclear D gene. Germline lookup yields CDR1 SGDLS and CDR2 YYNGEE. The V gene lost 0 bases and the J gene lost 1 base, with 5 bases spanning the gap. The CDR3 totals 13 residues. CDR3 DNA sequence: TGTGCCAGCAGCGTAGGACTGTCCTACGAGCAGTACTTC. Amino acid sequence: CASSVGLSYEQYF. The full variable domain, rest sourced from reference TRBV9 and TRBJ2-7, is DSGVTQTPKHLITATGQRVTLRCSPRSGDLSVYWYQQSLDQGLQFLIQYYNGEERAKGNILERFSAQQFPDLHSELNLSSLELGDSALYFCASSVGLSYEQYFGPGTRLTVT.

This clone was observed a single time. CDR3 coding DNA: TGTGCCAGCAGCCCCGGGACAGGAAGCAATCAGCCCCAGCATTTT. This gives the protein CASSPGTGSNQPQHF. The chain recombines TRBV7-2 with TRBJ1-5, with 8 nucleotides matching TRBD1. The CDR3 sequence is 15 residues long. J gave up 1 base and V 5 bases, and 4 bases lay outside the gene matches. Germline-derived CDR1 and CDR2 are SGHTA and FQGNSA. The entire variable domain, with the rest obtained from reference TRBV7-2 and TRBJ1-5, is as follows: GAGVSQSPSNKVTEKGKDVELRCDPISGHTALYWYRQSLGQGLEFLIYFQGNSAPDKSGLPSDRFSAERTGGSVSTLTIQRTQQEDSAVYLCASSPGTGSNQPQHFGDGTRLSIL.

CDR3 region: CASSPGTDTQYF. The CDR3 DNA reads TGTGCCAGCAGTCCAGGCACAGATACGCAGTATTTT. The rearrangement joins TRBV12-3 or TRBV12-4 to TRBJ2-3; D unresolved. The V and J ends lost 5 bases and 1 base respectively, with 4 bases between them. The CDR3 extends over 12 amino acids.

The chain combines TRBV14 with TRBJ2-4; 11 bases fit TRBD2. Germline V gives CDR1 SGHDN, CDR2 FVKESK. V was clipped by 1 base and J by 8 bases; unmatched bases: 10. The CDR3 has 17 amino acids. The CDR3 region is CASSQAPSGRPGDIQYF. As DNA, the CDR3 is TGTGCCAGCAGCCAAGCGCCTAGCGGGAGGCCGGGAGACATTCAGTACTTC. The whole variable domain, filled in from reference TRBV14 and TRBJ2-4, reads EAGVTQFPSHSVIEKGQTVTLRCDPISGHDNLYWYRRVMGKEIKFLLHFVKESKQDESGMPNNRFLAERTGGTYSTLKVQPAELEDSGVYFCASSQAPSGRPGDIQYFGAGTRLSVL.

The chain couples TRBV10-2 to TRBJ2-1, with TRBD2 as a possible D gene (6 bases). The CDR3 spans 15 residues. V gave up 8 bases and J gave up 7 bases, with 21 bases separating them. Germline loops: CDR1 WSHSY, CDR2 SAAADI. Here the CDR3 DNA reads TGCGCCAGCCGGGGAGGACCCTATCCACGGAATGAGCAGTTCTTC. This codes for CASRGGPYPRNEQFF.

The chain links TRBV19 to TRBJ2-2, with 9 nucleotides matching TRBD1. The CDR3 covers 16 residues. Trimming at V came to 10 bases and at J to 2 bases, leaving 11 bases not matched to a gene. The V gene's germline CDR1 is LNHDA and CDR2 SQIVND (reference sequence). CDR3 DNA sequence: TGTGCCACCCGACAGGGGGGAATACTCAACACCGGGGAGCTGTTTTTT. This encodes CATRQGGILNTGELFF.

The chain uses TRBV12-3 or TRBV12-4 and TRBJ2-1, with 7 bases that match TRBD2. Trimming at V came to 6 bases and at J to 6 bases, leaving 5 bases not matched to a gene. This CDR3 region has 13 residues. This CDR3 is CASRSLAVNEQFF. DNA for the CDR3: TGTGCCAGCAGATCCCTAGCGGTCAATGAGCAGTTCTTC.

In this sample, this clone is medium-sized. J is TRBJ2-5 and V is TRBV9; a weak D match, TRBD2 (6 bases). This CDR3 contains 14 residues. Germline values: CDR1 SGDLS, CDR2 YYNGEE. The V end lost 2 bases, the J end lost 1 base, and 9 bases lay between the germline ends. The CDR3 loop reads CASSVGGVQETQYF. CDR3 nucleotide sequence: TGTGCCAGCAGCGTCGGGGGAGTCCAAGAGACCCAGTACTTC.

V usage is TRBV15 and J usage is TRBJ2-7, with TRBD1 matching 10 bases. The CDR3 is 16 amino acids. Germline-derived CDR1 and CDR2 are LNHNV and YYDKDF (reference sequence). The trim removed 0 bases at V and 6 bases at J, leaving 8 bases unmatched. CDR3 sequence: CATSRDWRQGAIEQYF. CDR3 sequence (DNA): TGTGCCACCAGCAGAGATTGGAGACAGGGGGCGATCGAGCAGTACTTC.

In nucleotides, the CDR3 is TGTGCCAGCAGCTACAGTTCCTACGAGCAGTACTTC. Protein product: CASSYSSYEQYF. The J gene is TRBJ2-7, the V gene TRBV12-3 or TRBV12-4; no reliable D call. V was trimmed by 6 bases and J by 1 base, leaving 7 bases between them. The CDR3 covers 12 residues.

The chain is built from TRBV19 and TRBJ1-2; no clear D. This CDR3 spans 15 amino acids. V was shortened by 3 bases and J by 7 bases, with 18 bases between the two germline ends. Germline V gene sequence: CDR1 LNHDA, CDR2 SQIVND (reference sequence). The CDR3 region has the DNA TGTGCCAGTAGTATCCGGCAGGACCGGACTGGTGGCTACACCTTC. It is translated as CASSIRQDRTGGYTF.

This chain uses TRBV9 with TRBJ2-5; 10 bases are shared with TRBD2. Per germline, CDR1 SGDLS and CDR2 YYNGEE. J gave up 4 bases and V 0 bases, and 12 bases lay outside the gene matches. This CDR3 has 18 amino acids. CDR3 sequence: CASSVGALASGRGETQYF. Here the CDR3 DNA reads TGTGCCAGCAGCGTAGGTGCTCTCGCCAGCGGGAGGGGAGAGACCCAGTACTTC.

The rearrangement links TRBV28 to TRBJ2-7; D is uncertain. Looked up from germline, CDR1 is MDHEN and CDR2 is SYDVKM. V was cut by 5 bases and J by 5 bases, with 10 bases left in between. The CDR3 covers 12 residues. CDR3 residues: CASSPLEDEQYF. In DNA form, the CDR3 reads TGTGCCAGCAGTCCCCTAGAGGACGAGCAGTACTTC.

The chain uses TRBV6-5 and TRBJ1-5, with D tentatively TRBD1 (5 bases). The V gene's germline CDR1 is MNHEY and CDR2 SVGAGI. Trimming pared 6 bases from V and 0 bases from J, leaving 6 bases between. The CDR3 consists of 13 residues. CDR3 in amino acids: CASRTVSNQPQHF. The CDR3 DNA is TGTGCCAGCAGGACAGTTAGCAATCAGCCCCAGCATTTT.

The J gene is TRBJ1-2, the V gene TRBV19; weak D call: TRBD1 (6 bases). CDR1 and CDR2 from the germline V gene are LNHDA and SQIVND (reference sequence). The CDR3 contains 14 residues. V was cut by 6 bases and J by 5 bases, with 16 bases left in between. The CDR3 DNA is TGTGCCAGTAGGCGAAACAGGGATAGTTATGGCTACACCTTC. Translated: CASRRNRDSYGYTF. Filled out from reference TRBV19 and TRBJ1-2, the complete variable domain reads DGGITQSPKYLFRKEGQNVTLSCEQNLNHDAMYWYRQDPGQGLRLIYYSQIVNDFQKGDIAEGYSVSREKKESFPLTVTSAQKNPTAFYLCASRRNRDSYGYTFGSGTRLTVV.

The chain has TRBV6-1 and TRBJ1-2; no clear D. The CDR3 has 12 residues. Germline CDR1 MNHNS, CDR2 SASEGT. V lost 7 bases and J lost 2, with 8 bases in between. DNA for the CDR3: TGTGCCAGCAAAGGAGCCAACTATGGCTACACCTTC. Encoded protein: CASKGANYGYTF.

This chain uses TRBV7-2 with TRBJ2-1; 9 bases map to TRBD2. The CDR3 runs to 15 residues. The junction had 9 bases not matched to a gene; V was cut back by 5 bases and J by 7 bases. The germline CDR1 and CDR2 sequences are SGHTA and FQGNSA. For the CDR3, the DNA is TGTGCCAGCAGCCCGAGCGGGGGGACGCGGAATGAGCAGTTCTTC. It translates to CASSPSGGTRNEQFF.

This clone has only one observation. The chain uses TRBV6-5 and TRBJ1-2; 9 bases align to TRBD1. The CDR3 runs 14 residues. With 6 bases clipped from V and 5 bases from J, the junction kept 7 bases outside the gene matches. The germline CDR1 and CDR2 sequences are MNHEY and SVGAGI. The DNA of the CDR3 is TGTGCCAGCAGGAACAGGGGGCTACGGTATGGCTACACCTTC. It translates to CASRNRGLRYGYTF.

V is TRBV10-3 and J is TRBJ2-3; 10 bases are shared with TRBD2. CDR3 length: 14 amino acids. The J segment lost 3 bases and the V segment lost 10 bases, leaving 7 bases of the junction unmatched. Germline V gene sequence: CDR1 ENHRY, CDR2 SYGVKD. The CDR3 DNA reads TGTGCCACCTCTCTACTAGCGGGGACAGATACGCAGTATTTT. Translated: CATSLLAGTDTQYF.

The rearrangement links TRBV9 to TRBJ2-1; the D gene is possibly TRBD2 (6 bases). The CDR3 is made up of 15 amino acids. Germline loops: CDR1 SGDLS, CDR2 YYNGEE. Trimming shortened V by 0 bases and J by 5 bases, and 12 bases separated the two germline ends. CDR3 amino acids: CASSVVGWEDNEQFF. Written as DNA, the CDR3 is TGTGCCAGCAGCGTAGTCGGTTGGGAGGACAATGAGCAGTTCTTC.

The chain carries TRBV28 and TRBJ1-2, with D perhaps matching TRBD1 (5 bases). This CDR3 comprises 13 residues. Looked up from germline, CDR1 is MDHEN and CDR2 is SYDVKM. Trimming left V 4 bases short and J 4 bases short, with 10 bases between. The CDR3, as DNA: TGTGCCAGCAGTTCAGGGTCTTTCTATGGCTACACCTTC. Translated, it gives CASSSGSFYGYTF.

The chain links TRBV18 to TRBJ2-5; 7 nucleotides line up with TRBD2. V gave up 7 bases and J gave up 5 bases; unmatched junction bases: 10. Germline V gene sequence: CDR1 KGHSH, CDR2 LQKENI. This CDR3 is built from 14 residues. The DNA for the CDR3 is TGTGCCAGCTTGATGTCGTTAGCGGGCGAGACCCAGTACTTC. Its translation: CASLMSLAGETQYF.

The chain couples TRBV6-6 to TRBJ2-1; the match to TRBD2 covers 9 bases. The trim removed 7 bases at V and 1 base at J, leaving 5 bases unmatched. Germline V lookup: CDR1 MNHNY, CDR2 SVGAGI (reference sequence). The CDR3 has 15 residues. The chain's CDR3 is CASIPSGRSYNEQFF. CDR3 DNA sequence: TGTGCCAGCATCCCCAGCGGGAGGTCCTACAATGAGCAGTTCTTC.